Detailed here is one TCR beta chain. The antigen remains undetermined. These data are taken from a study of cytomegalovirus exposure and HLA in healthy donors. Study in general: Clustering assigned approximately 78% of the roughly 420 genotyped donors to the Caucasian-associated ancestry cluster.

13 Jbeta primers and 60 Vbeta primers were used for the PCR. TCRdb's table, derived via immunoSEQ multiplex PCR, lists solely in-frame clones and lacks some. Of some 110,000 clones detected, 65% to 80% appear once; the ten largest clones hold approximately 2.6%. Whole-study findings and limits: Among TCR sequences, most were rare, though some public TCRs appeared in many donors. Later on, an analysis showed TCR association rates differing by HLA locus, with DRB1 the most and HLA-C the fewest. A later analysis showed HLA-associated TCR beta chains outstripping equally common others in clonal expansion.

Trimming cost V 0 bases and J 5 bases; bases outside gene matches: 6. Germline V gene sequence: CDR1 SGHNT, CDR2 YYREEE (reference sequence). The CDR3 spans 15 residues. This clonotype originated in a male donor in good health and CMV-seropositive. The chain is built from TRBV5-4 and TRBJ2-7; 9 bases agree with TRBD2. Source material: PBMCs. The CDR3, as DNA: TGTGCCAGCAGCTTGGGCGGGAGGGCCGAGAACGAGCAGTACTTC. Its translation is CASSLGGRAENEQYF.